This T cell receptor beta chain was retrieved from a study of technical replicates of blood from a few donors. Produced via immunoSEQ multiplex PCR; TCRdb's table is partial and in-frame only. Seen here are roughly 65,000 clones, about 90% observed once, and the top ten hold around 5.1%. This CDR3 is built from 14 residues. Trimming stripped 2 bases from V and 2 bases from J, with 9 bases between. Germline values: CDR1 LNHDA, CDR2 SQIVND (reference sequence). The clonotype originates from a human donor in good health. Some clones in this sample may be carry-over from other donors' samples. The source material was PBMCs. The chain carries TRBV19 and TRBJ2-5; TRBD2 is a possible D gene (5 bases). CDR3 region: CASSIRGGQETQYF. CDR3 bases: TGTGCCAGTAGTATAAGAGGAGGTCAAGAGACCCAGTACTTC.